This TCR beta chain derives from a study of T-cell memory formation after mild COVID-19. TCRdb used MiXCR to reprocess the 5' RACE reads, holding one entry per CDR3 protein. The repertoire includes approximately 240,000 distinct CDR3 sequences, about 15% of them detected once, and roughly 3.6% sits in the top ten. This CDR3 spans 13 amino acids. Trimming cost V 0 bases and J 10 bases, with 11 bases left between them. CDR1 is SGDLS, CDR2 YYNGEE, per germline. This clonotype turned up a few times. This chain joins TRBV9 and TRBJ2-1, with D maybe TRBD1 (6 bases). The TCR was taken from a man aged 18-30 years who had mild COVID-19 (a few samples of this study predate the infection). Cell type and time point are not known. The sample was PBMCs or a T cell subset sorted from them (not recorded which). In nucleotides, the CDR3 is TGTGCCAGCAGCGTAGAAGGGGGAGTAGAGCAGTTCTTC. Protein product: CASSVEGGVEQFF.